These 30 T cell receptor beta chains originate from one sample sequenced in a study of blood T cells in healthy people across ages. It was with a sample-barcoded 5' primer and a J-beta primer mix that a second PCR of about 6 to 12 cycles was run. TCRdb redid the calling of the 5' RACE reads with MiXCR, one entry per CDR3 protein. This sample yields fewer than 900,000 distinct CDR3 sequences, of which approximately 43% are seen a single time; 20% to 25% belongs to the top ten. The sequenced material came from blood. The source is a woman aged 55-69 years in good health.

The sample holds many counts of this clonotype. CDR3 residues: CASSDRATYEQYF. In DNA, the CDR3 is TGTGCCAGCAGCGACAGGGCCACCTACGAGCAGTACTTC. The chain is built from TRBV9 and TRBJ2-7; weak D call: TRBD1 (6 bases). This CDR3 contains 13 residues. V shed 3 bases and J shed 2 bases, with 9 bases lying between them. Germline CDR1 reads SGDLS; CDR2 reads YYNGEE.

This clonotype has a count of ten or more. The rearrangement uses TRBV15 and TRBJ2-5; 7 nucleotides match TRBD1. The length of the CDR3 is 15 residues. V shed 2 bases, J shed 2 bases, and the junction held 5 bases outside the gene matches. The germline V gene encodes CDR1 LNHNV and CDR2 YYDKDF (reference sequence). This CDR3 reads CATSRIPGGQETQYF. The CDR3 DNA sequence: TGTGCCACCAGCAGAATCCCAGGGGGTCAAGAGACCCAGTACTTC.

Comments on this clonotype: One end of the junction fails to match germline, which may point to a read error. This chain connects TRBV10-3 to TRBJ2-1; D gene uncertain. The CDR3 loop spans 13 amino acids. In germline, CDR1 is ENHRY, CDR2 SYGVKD. The CDR3 sequence is CAISAGQTNEQVF. The CDR3 nucleotides are TGTGCCATCAGTGCCGGGCAGACCAATGAGCAGGTCTTC.

This clonotype was seen only a few times. The V and J genes are TRBV6-1 and TRBJ2-7; D is perhaps TRBD2 (5 bases). Trimming took off 2 bases at V and 5 bases at J, with 10 bases between the two ends. The CDR3 spans 13 residues. Germline CDR1 and CDR2: MNHNS and SASEGT. In nucleotides, the CDR3 is TGTGCCAGCAGTGAACGGGGTGGACACGAGCAGTACTTC. This encodes CASSERGGHEQYF.

This clonotype has just a few counts. V gene TRBV7-9 combines with J gene TRBJ2-5, with D unclear. Trimming left V 1 base short and J 5 bases short, with 14 bases between. The length of the CDR3 is 15 residues. Looked up from germline, CDR1 is SEHNR and CDR2 is FQNEAQ (reference sequence). For the CDR3, the DNA is TGTGCCAGCAGCTTAGGTCGAGGCTCTGTGGAGACCCAGTACTTC. It yields the protein CASSLGRGSVETQYF.

This clonotype was counted between two and nine times. The chain employs TRBV29-1 and TRBJ1-2; D is ambiguous. From germline, CDR1 is SQVTM and CDR2 ANQGSEA. This CDR3 is built from 14 residues. Deletions cut 3 bases from V and 7 bases from J, with 18 bases between. The CDR3 loop is CSVELRPPSGGYTF. DNA for the CDR3: TGCAGCGTTGAGCTTAGGCCCCCTTCGGGTGGCTACACCTTC.

The chain combines TRBV3-1 with TRBJ1-5, with D perhaps matching TRBD1 (5 bases). Germline values: CDR1 LGHDT, CDR2 YNNKEL (reference sequence). Trimming removed 4 bases at V and 5 bases at J, with 12 bases between. The length of the CDR3 is 14 residues. The CDR3 spells CASSLSGTDQPQHF. CDR3 bases: TGTGCCAGCAGCCTCTCCGGGACTGATCAGCCCCAGCATTTT.

The chain combines TRBV12-3 or TRBV12-4 with TRBJ2-1; 14 positions match TRBD2. The CDR3 length is 15 residues. Trimming cost V 7 bases and J 5 bases; bases outside gene matches: 4. This CDR3 is CASNRTSGGHNEQFF. For the CDR3, the DNA is TGTGCCAGCAATCGGACTAGCGGGGGGCACAATGAGCAGTTCTTC.

This clonotype has just a few counts. This sequence joins TRBV20-1 and TRBJ2-1; no definite D call. The CDR3 extends over 13 amino acids. The V gene's germline CDR1 is DFQATT and CDR2 SNEGSKA (reference sequence). The ends were cut back, 5 bases at V and 9 bases at J, with 17 bases in the middle. CDR3 sequence: CSAARYERGEQFF. CDR3 nucleotides: TGCAGTGCTGCCCGTTACGAGAGAGGTGAGCAGTTCTTC.

The chain carries TRBV5-1 and TRBJ1-1; 7 bases fit TRBD1. Trimming cost V 4 bases and J 3 bases; bases outside gene matches: 12. The CDR3 spans 16 residues. Germline-derived CDR1 and CDR2 are SGHRS and YFSETQ. The CDR3 sequence is CASSIDRVSTYTEAFF. As DNA, the CDR3 is TGCGCCAGCAGCATTGACAGGGTATCGACGTACACTGAAGCTTTCTTT.

The chain employs TRBV3-1 and TRBJ2-3, with D unresolved. Trimming removed 3 bases from V and 6 bases from J, with 10 bases in between. Germline CDR1 is LGHDT and CDR2 is YNNKEL (reference sequence). The CDR3 covers 13 residues. The CDR3 protein is CASSHRDWDTQYF. CDR3 sequence (DNA): TGTGCCAGCAGCCACCGAGACTGGGATACGCAGTATTTT.

The V and J genes are TRBV7-9 and TRBJ1-2, with TRBD1 matching 7 bases. Germline values: CDR1 SEHNR, CDR2 FQNEAQ (reference sequence). J was trimmed by 4 bases and V by 6 bases; bases with no gene match: 11. The CDR3 totals 15 residues. This CDR3 is CASSNDREGAYGYTF. The CDR3 DNA reads as TGTGCCAGCAGTAACGACAGGGAGGGTGCCTATGGCTACACCTTC.

This clonotype was seen just once. The rearrangement uses TRBV28 and TRBJ2-1; D possibly corresponds to TRBD1 (6 bases). Germline CDR1 is MDHEN and CDR2 is SYDVKM. The CDR3 sequence is 15 residues long. Trimming stripped 5 bases from V and 6 bases from J, with 17 bases between. The CDR3 coding sequence is TGTGCCAGCAGTGCTACAGGGAAAGTGGGCAATGAGCAGTTCTTC. Translating gives CASSATGKVGNEQFF. The full variable domain, in which reference TRBV28 and TRBJ2-1 provide the parts outside the CDR3, is DVKVTQSSRYLVKRTGEKVFLECVQDMDHENMFWYRQDPGLGLRLIYFSYDVKMKEKGDIPEGYSVSREKKERFSLILESASTNQTSMYLCASSATGKVGNEQFFGPGTRLTVL.

Details on this clonotype: Mismatch with germline at one junction end may stem from a read error. The rearrangement links TRBV6-2 or TRBV6-3 to TRBJ2-2; 13 bases fit TRBD2. Germline V gene sequence: CDR1 MNHEY, CDR2 SVGEGT. This CDR3 comprises 15 residues. The DNA for the CDR3 is TGTGCCGGCAGGACTAGCGGGAGTGGCACCGGGGAGCTGTTTTTT. Its translation is CAGRTSGSGTGELFF.

This clonotype was detected only a few times. The chain recombines TRBV9 with TRBJ2-7; either TRBD1 or TRBD2 may supply D (6 bases each). The CDR3 consists of 15 residues. The ends were cut back, 2 bases at V and 4 bases at J, with 16 bases in the middle. CDR1 is SGDLS and CDR2 is YYNGEE in the germline V gene. CDR3 bases: TGTGCCAGCAGCGTCTCCTACGGGGGCGCTTACGAGCAGTACTTC. It codes for CASSVSYGGAYEQYF.

The gene calls are TRBV12-3 or TRBV12-4 and TRBJ1-2; the D gene is possibly TRBD1 (6 bases). The CDR3 has 14 amino acids. V lost 6 bases to trimming and J lost 4 bases, with 15 bases between them. The CDR3 coding sequence is TGTGCCAGCAGCCCCGCACAGGGTGGCTATGGCTACACCTTC. This codes for CASSPAQGGYGYTF.

This clonotype appeared a few times. The chain links TRBV13 to TRBJ2-2; 8 positions agree with TRBD1. The CDR3 spans 15 residues. V lost 5 bases to trimming and J lost 6 bases; unmatched junction nucleotides: 8. Germline CDR1 PRHDT, CDR2 FYEKMQ (reference sequence). Here the CDR3 DNA reads TGTGCCAGCAGCCCAAGGACAGGGATTGCCGGGGAGCTGTTTTTT. Its translation is CASSPRTGIAGELFF.

This sequence joins TRBV21-1 and TRBJ2-1; the table's D gene call, TRBD2, was not cross checked with the DNA. TRBV21-1 is a pseudogene locus. The CDR3 loop spans 13 amino acids. The CDR3 loop is CASSLLPRAEQFF. The DNA of the CDR3 is TGTGCCAGCTCCCTCCTTCCTAGGGCTGAGCAGTTCTTC.

The chain employs TRBV29-1 and TRBJ2-2, with D perhaps TRBD2 (5 bases). The germline V gene has CDR1 SQVTM and CDR2 ANQGSEA. CDR3 size: 14 residues. V dropped 4 bases and J dropped 5 bases, with 14 bases sitting between them. The CDR3 reads CSVGVNPGTGELFF. The DNA for the CDR3 is TGCAGCGTTGGGGTAAATCCGGGGACCGGGGAGCTGTTTTTT.

Regarding this clonotype: A read error may account for a junction end that differs from germline. The gene calls are TRBV4-3 and TRBJ2-1, with TRBD2 identical over 10 bases. The CDR3 loop spans 19 amino acids. CDR1 LGHNA and CDR2 YSLEER come from the germline V gene. CDR3 coding DNA: TGCGCCGGCAGCCAAGATGCTGTAGGTCTAGCGGGGGCCTACAATGAGCAGTTCTTC. Amino acid sequence: CAGSQDAVGLAGAYNEQFF.

This clonotype is a singleton in its sample. One junction end does not reproduce the germline sequence, and a read error may be involved. The CDR3 here is CSARPPTGTGYVYTF. The DNA of the CDR3 is TGCAGTGCTAGACCCCCCACAGGGACCGGCTATGTCTACACCTTC. The genes are TRBV20-1 and TRBJ1-2; the D gene is possibly TRBD1 (6 bases). Per the germline V gene, CDR1 is DFQATT and CDR2 is SNEGSKA (reference sequence). The CDR3 is made up of 15 amino acids.

This chain joins TRBV5-1 and TRBJ1-1; possible D gene TRBD1, 5 bases. The CDR3 covers 15 residues. V was shortened by 3 bases and J by 2 bases, with 14 bases between the two germline ends. Looked up from germline, CDR1 is SGHRS and CDR2 is YFSETQ. CDR3 protein: CASSSGPGANTEAFF. The CDR3 nucleotides read TGCGCCAGCAGCTCCGGACCCGGGGCTAACACTGAAGCTTTCTTT.

On this clonotype: Just one base apart from a much larger clone, this may be a read error. The rearrangement uses TRBV5-1 and TRBJ2-1, with 13 bases lining up with TRBD2. The germline CDR1 and CDR2 sequences are SGHRS and YFSETQ. J lost 12 bases, V lost 0 bases, and 6 bases had no gene match. This CDR3 is built from 15 residues. CDR3 in amino acids: CASSLDGTSGDGQFF. CDR3 DNA: TGCGCCAGCAGCTTGGATGGGACTAGCGGGGATGGGCAGTTCTTC.

This rearrangement joins TRBV27 to TRBJ1-5; D gene uncertain. The germline V gene encodes CDR1 MNHEY and CDR2 SMNVEV (reference sequence). Between the trimmed V and J ends, which lost 3 bases and 4 bases, there was a span of 7 bases. This CDR3 contains 13 residues. CDR3 nucleotide sequence: TGTGCCAGCAGTTTCTGTCTTAATCAGCCCCAGCATTTT. Protein: CASSFCLNQPQHF.

The V call is TRBV2, the J call TRBJ1-2; D is perhaps TRBD1 (6 bases). The CDR3 length is 17 residues. The germline V gene has CDR1 SNHLY and CDR2 FYNNEI. Trimming shortened V by 6 bases and J by 0 bases, and 20 bases separated the two germline ends. CDR3 residues: CASSETRTGLTNYGYTF. The CDR3, as DNA: TGTGCCAGCAGCGAGACTCGAACAGGGCTCACTAACTATGGCTACACCTTC.

A few counts support this clonotype. The chain links TRBV29-1 to TRBJ2-3; a weak D match, TRBD1 (5 bases). The germline CDR1 and CDR2 sequences are SQVTM and ANQGSEA. The CDR3 extends over 13 amino acids. Trimming removed 4 bases at V and 2 bases at J, with 10 bases between. As DNA, the CDR3 is TGCAGCGTTGCGGCGACAGCCACAGATACGCAGTATTTT. Translated: CSVAATATDTQYF.

The chain links TRBV10-3 to TRBJ2-7, with a possible D match to TRBD2 (5 bases). Trimming cost V 3 bases and J 7 bases, with 16 bases left between them. Germline lookup yields CDR1 ENHRY and CDR2 SYGVKD. The length of the CDR3 is 14 residues. The DNA for the CDR3 is TGTGCCATCAGTGAAGCGGCTAGGATGAATGAGCAGTACTTC. Translated: CAISEAARMNEQYF.

This clonotype was detected a few times. The J gene is TRBJ2-4, the V gene TRBV10-3; D might be TRBD1 (6 bases). Per the germline V gene, CDR1 is ENHRY and CDR2 is SYGVKD. V was cut by 10 bases and J by 9 bases, with 13 bases left in between. CDR3 length: 11 residues. CDR3 in DNA: TGTGCCACTCTTGGGGGCGGCATTCAGTACTTC. Translated, it gives CATLGGGIQYF.

This clonotype was picked up one time. The rearrangement joins TRBV12-3 or TRBV12-4 to TRBJ1-1, with D unresolved. V dropped 5 bases and J dropped 4 bases, with 17 bases sitting between them. CDR3 length equals 15 residues. CDR3 coding DNA: TGTGCCAGCAGTCCCCGGGCCCCCTGGGGCACTGAAGCTTTCTTT. Protein product: CASSPRAPWGTEAFF.

The V call is TRBV12-3 or TRBV12-4, the J call TRBJ2-1; TRBD2 agrees at 8 bases. The V and J ends lost 1 base and 1 base, in that order; junction bases with no gene match: 6. CDR3 length equals 17 residues. CDR3: CASSLGRGGRSYNEQFF. DNA of the CDR3: TGTGCCAGCAGTTTAGGACGGGGGGGGAGATCCTACAATGAGCAGTTCTTC.